This is a list of T cell receptor beta chains from one sample in a study of cytomegalovirus exposure and HLA in healthy donors. TCRdb keeps only in-frame clones here, not all; method: immunoSEQ multiplex PCR. Of approximately 100,000 clones in the sample, around 81% were seen once. Sequencing was performed on PBMCs. Receptors originate from a man younger than 35 in good health and CMV-seronegative. Both conserved end residues are part of each CDR3. D genes are given only for firm matches. Part of the rows lack a size; the others show once, few, many or a class for expanded clones.

TRBJ2-3 . . TRBV5-1 TGCGCCAGCAGCTTGGGAGATGGACGCCTCCGAGGGGATACGCAGTATTTT CASSLGDGRLRGDTQYF
TRBJ1-5 . . TRBV9 TGTGCCAGCAGCCCGGGTCTAAATCAGCCCCAGCATTTT CASSPGLNQPQHF
TRBJ1-4 TRBD1 once TRBV10-3 TGTGCCATCAGTGAGTCGATTGGGACAGGGAGTGCAACTAATGAAAAACTGTTTTTT CAISESIGTGSATNEKLFF
TRBJ2-5 . . TRBV5-1 TGCGCCAGCAGCTTGGGCGGCCTCCAAGAGACCCAGTACTTC CASSLGGLQETQYF
TRBJ1-4 . . TRBV30 TGTGCCTGGAGTCGACAATTAGACGAAAAACTGTTTTTT CAWSRQLDEKLFF
TRBJ2-2 TRBD1 . TRBV4-1 TGCGCCAGCAGCCAAAAGTACAGGGGGCGTTTCGGGGAGCTGTTTTTT CASSQKYRGRFGELFF
TRBJ2-1 TRBD1 few TRBV5-1 TGCGCCAGCAGCTTAGACAGGGGGTCCTACAATGAGCAGTTCTTC CASSLDRGSYNEQFF
TRBJ1-3 . . TRBV13 TGTGCCAGCAGCTTAGAGGGGTCTGGAAACACCATATATTTT CASSLEGSGNTIYF
TRBJ2-2 TRBD1 once TRBV19 TGTGCCAGTAGTATCCGACCCCCGGGACAGGGAAACACCGGGGAGCTGTTTTTT CASSIRPPGQGNTGELFF
TRBJ2-3 . . TRBV7-9 TGTGCCAGCAGCTTAGGACTTAGCACAGATACGCAGTATTTT CASSLGLSTDTQYF
TRBJ2-2 . . TRBV2 TGTGCCAGCAGTGAGCCCCTTCGGACCGGGGAGCTGTTTTTT CASSEPLRTGELFF
TRBJ1-2 TRBD1 . TRBV5-6 TGTGCCAGCAGCTTGGGACCGGGACAGGGAACAGACGGCTACACCTTC CASSLGPGQGTDGYTF
TRBJ1-6 . . TRBV6-5 TGTGCCAGCAGTTACTCGCCGGATTCACCCCTCCACTTT CASSYSPDSPLHF
TRBJ2-5 . few TRBV5-5 TGTGCCAGCAGCTTCCAGAGTCACGGCGGGGAGACCCAGTACTTC CASSFQSHGGETQYF
TRBJ2-4 TRBD2 . TRBV19 TGTGCCAGTAGCCGAGCGGGGGACGCCAAAAACATTCAGTACTTC CASSRAGDAKNIQYF
TRBJ2-3 . once TRBV5-6 TGTGCCAGCAGCCGGGGTATCGGCACAGATACGCAGTATTTT CASSRGIGTDTQYF
TRBJ1-3 . . TRBV30 TGTGCCTGGAGTACAGGGTACGGAAACACCATATATTTT CAWSTGYGNTIYF
TRBJ2-7 . . TRBV30 TGTGCCTGGAGGGGGGGATTCGGCAGGACCTACGAGCAGTACTTC CAWRGGFGRTYEQYF
TRBJ1-4 . . TRBV28 TGTGCCAGCAGACTTTCGGGAGGGGATGAAAAACTGTTTTTT CASRLSGGDEKLFF
TRBJ1-2 . . TRBV13 TGTGCCAGCAGCTTAACTAGGAACTATGGCTACACCTTC CASSLTRNYGYTF
TRBJ1-1 TRBD1 few TRBV14 TGTGCCAGCAGCCGACAGGGATACACTGAAGCTTTCTTT CASSRQGYTEAFF
TRBJ2-7 . once TRBV9 TGTGCCAGCAGCGGGGATGACAGAACCTACGAGCAGTACTTC CASSGDDRTYEQYF
TRBJ1-5 TRBD1 . TRBV7-9 TGTGCCAGCAGCTTAGGCGAAGGTACAGGGGGTCAGCCCCAGCATTTT CASSLGEGTGGQPQHF
TRBJ1-1 . few TRBV5-5 TGTGCCAGCAGCTTTGGGGCAGGTCCCCATAACACTGAAGCTTTCTTT CASSFGAGPHNTEAFF
TRBJ1-1 TRBD1 . TRBV6-6 TGTGCCAGCAGATCGACAGGGGGCTCGTACACTGAAGCTTTCTTT CASRSTGGSYTEAFF
TRBJ2-2 . . TRBV7-7 TGTGCCAGCAGCTCTCTCAGGACGCAGGGTGGCACCGGGGAGCTGTTTTTT CASSSLRTQGGTGELFF
TRBJ1-1 . . TRBV6-5 TGTGCCAGCAGTTACACACAACAGGGCGGAGGCACTGAAGCTTTCTTT CASSYTQQGGGTEAFF
TRBJ2-4 TRBD1 . TRBV6-6 TGTGCCAGCAGTCACCGGGACAGATCAAACATTCAGTACTTC CASSHRDRSNIQYF
TRBJ2-7 TRBD1 . TRBV11-2 TGTGCCAGCAGCTTTGCCCGGACAGGCCCTTTAACCTACGAGCAGTACTTC CASSFARTGPLTYEQYF
TRBJ1-1 TRBD1 medium-sized TRBV2 TGTGCCAGCAGACGCGACAGGGGGCTACTTGCAGCTTTCTTT CASRRDRGLLAAFF
TRBJ2-7 . . TRBV5-1 TGCGCCAGCAGCTTGTTTGGGGGGAGCTCCTACGAGCAGTACTTC CASSLFGGSSYEQYF